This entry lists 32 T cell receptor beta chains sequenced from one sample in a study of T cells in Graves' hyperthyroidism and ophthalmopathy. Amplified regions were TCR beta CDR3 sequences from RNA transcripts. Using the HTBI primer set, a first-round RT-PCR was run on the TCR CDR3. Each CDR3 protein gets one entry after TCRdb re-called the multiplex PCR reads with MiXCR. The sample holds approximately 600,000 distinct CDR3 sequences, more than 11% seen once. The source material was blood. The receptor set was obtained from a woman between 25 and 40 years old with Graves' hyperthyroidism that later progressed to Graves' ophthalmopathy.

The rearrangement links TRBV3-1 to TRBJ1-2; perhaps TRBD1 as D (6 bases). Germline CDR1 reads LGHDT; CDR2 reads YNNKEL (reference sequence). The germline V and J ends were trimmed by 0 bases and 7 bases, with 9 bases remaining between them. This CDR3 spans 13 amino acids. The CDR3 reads CASSQEAGAGYTF. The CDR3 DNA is TGTGCCAGCAGCCAAGAGGCAGGGGCTGGCTACACCTTC.

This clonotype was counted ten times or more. CDR3 in DNA: TGTGCCAGCAGTTACGCTATCGGGGGGAATAGCAATCAGCCCCAGCATTTT. It codes for CASSYAIGGNSNQPQHF. The J gene is TRBJ1-5, the V gene TRBV6-1; D is perhaps TRBD1 (5 bases). V was clipped by 5 bases and J by 0 bases, with 17 bases between them. Germline CDR1 reads MNHNS; CDR2 reads SASEGT. There are 17 residues in the CDR3.

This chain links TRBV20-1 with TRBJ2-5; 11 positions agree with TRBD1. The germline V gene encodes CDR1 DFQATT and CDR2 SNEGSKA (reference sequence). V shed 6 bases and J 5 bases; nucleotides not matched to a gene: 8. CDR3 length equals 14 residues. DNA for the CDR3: TGCAGTGCGACCGCCGGGACAGGGGGGGAGACCCAGTACTTC. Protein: CSATAGTGGETQYF.

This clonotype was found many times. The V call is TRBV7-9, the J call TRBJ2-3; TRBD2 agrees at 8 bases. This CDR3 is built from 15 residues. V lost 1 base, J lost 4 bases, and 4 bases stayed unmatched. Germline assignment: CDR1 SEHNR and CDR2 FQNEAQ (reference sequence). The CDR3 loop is CASSLEGTRADTQYF. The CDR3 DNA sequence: TGTGCCAGCAGCTTAGAGGGGACTAGGGCAGATACGCAGTATTTT.

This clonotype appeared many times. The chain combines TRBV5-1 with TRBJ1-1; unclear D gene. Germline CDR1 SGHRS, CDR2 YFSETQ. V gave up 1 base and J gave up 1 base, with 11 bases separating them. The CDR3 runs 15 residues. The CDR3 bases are TGCGCCAGCAGCTTGCTAGCGGACCGGAACACTGAAGCTTTCTTT. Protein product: CASSLLADRNTEAFF. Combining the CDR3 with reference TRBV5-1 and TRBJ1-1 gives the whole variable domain KAGVTQTPRYLIKTRGQQVTLSCSPISGHRSVSWYQQTPGQGLQFLFEYFSETQRNKGNFPGRFSGRQFSNSRSEMNVSTLELGDSALYLCASSLLADRNTEAFFGQGTRLTVV.

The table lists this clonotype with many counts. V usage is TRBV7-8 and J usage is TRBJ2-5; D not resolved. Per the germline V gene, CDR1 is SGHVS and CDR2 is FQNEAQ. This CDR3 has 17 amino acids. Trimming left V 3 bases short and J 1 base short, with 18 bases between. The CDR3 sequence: CASSFISPFRTQETQYF. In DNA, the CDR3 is TGTGCCAGCAGCTTCATATCGCCGTTTCGGACCCAAGAGACCCAGTACTTC. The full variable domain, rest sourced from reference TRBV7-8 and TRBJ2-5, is GAGVSQSPRYKVAKRGQDVALRCDPISGHVSLFWYQQALGQGPEFLTYFQNEAQLDKSGLPSDRFFAERPEGSVSTLKIQRTQQEDSAVYLCASSFISPFRTQETQYFGPGTRLLVL.

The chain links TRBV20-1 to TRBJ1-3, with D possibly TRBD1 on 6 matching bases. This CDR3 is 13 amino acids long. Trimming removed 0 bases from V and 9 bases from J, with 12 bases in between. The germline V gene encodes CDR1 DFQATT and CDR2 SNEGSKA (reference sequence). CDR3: CSARDLDRSTIYF. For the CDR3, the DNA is TGCAGTGCTAGAGATCTGGACAGAAGCACCATATATTTT.

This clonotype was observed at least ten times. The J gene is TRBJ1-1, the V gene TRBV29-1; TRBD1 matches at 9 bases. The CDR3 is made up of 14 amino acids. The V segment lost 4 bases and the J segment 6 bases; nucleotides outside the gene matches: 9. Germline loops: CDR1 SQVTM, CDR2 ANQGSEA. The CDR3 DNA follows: TGCAGCGTTGCTGTACAGGGGGCTGTCGCTGAAGCTTTCTTT. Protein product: CSVAVQGAVAEAFF. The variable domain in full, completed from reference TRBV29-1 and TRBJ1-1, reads SAVISQKPSRDICQRGTSLTIQCQVDSQVTMMFWYRQQPGQSLTLIATANQGSEATYESGFVIDKFPISRPNLTFSTLTVSNMSPEDSSIYLCSVAVQGAVAEAFFGQGTRLTVV.

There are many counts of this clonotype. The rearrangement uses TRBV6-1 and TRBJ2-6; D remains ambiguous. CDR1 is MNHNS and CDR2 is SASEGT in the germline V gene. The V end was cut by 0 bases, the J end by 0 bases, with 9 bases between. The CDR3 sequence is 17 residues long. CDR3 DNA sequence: TGTGCCAGCAGTGAAGCTAGCCTGCGCTCTGGGGCCAACGTCCTGACTTTC. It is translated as CASSEASLRSGANVLTF.

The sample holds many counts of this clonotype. CDR3 nucleotide sequence: TGTGCCAGCAGCTTAGATCGGGGCAGGGAATACGACACCTTC. As protein: CASSLDRGREYDTF. The J gene is TRBJ1-2, the V gene TRBV11-2, with TRBD1 as a possible D gene (5 bases). CDR1 SGHAT and CDR2 FQNNGV come from the germline V gene. This CDR3 region has 14 residues. The V end was cut by 0 bases, the J end by 12 bases, with 17 bases between.

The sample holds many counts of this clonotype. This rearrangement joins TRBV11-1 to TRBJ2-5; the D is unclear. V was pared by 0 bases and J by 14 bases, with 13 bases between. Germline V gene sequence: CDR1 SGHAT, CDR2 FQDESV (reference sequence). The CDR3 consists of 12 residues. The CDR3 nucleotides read TGTGCCAGCAGCTTAGCCCCGATAGAACGTTACTTC. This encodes CASSLAPIERYF.

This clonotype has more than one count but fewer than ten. The CDR3 nucleotides read TGTGCCAGCAGACCGGACAGGGGCAACTACGAGCAGTACTTC. Its translation is CASRPDRGNYEQYF. The genes are TRBV12-3 or TRBV12-4 and TRBJ2-7, with 9 bases matching TRBD1. The trim removed 6 bases at V and 3 bases at J, leaving 6 bases unmatched. The CDR3 is made up of 14 amino acids.

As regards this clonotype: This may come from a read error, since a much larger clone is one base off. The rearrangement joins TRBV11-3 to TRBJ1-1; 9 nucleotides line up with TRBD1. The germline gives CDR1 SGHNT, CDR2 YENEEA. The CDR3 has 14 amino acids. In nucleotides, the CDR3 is TGTGCCAGCAGCGGACAGGGGTGGAACAATGAAGCTTTCTTT. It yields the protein CASSGQGWNNEAFF.

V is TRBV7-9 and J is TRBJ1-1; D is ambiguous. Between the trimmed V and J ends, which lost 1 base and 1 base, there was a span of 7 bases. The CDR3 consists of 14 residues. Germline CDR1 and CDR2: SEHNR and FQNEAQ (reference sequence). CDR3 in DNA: TGTGCCAGCAGCTTAGAAGCAGCGAACACTGAAGCTTTCTTT. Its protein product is CASSLEAANTEAFF.

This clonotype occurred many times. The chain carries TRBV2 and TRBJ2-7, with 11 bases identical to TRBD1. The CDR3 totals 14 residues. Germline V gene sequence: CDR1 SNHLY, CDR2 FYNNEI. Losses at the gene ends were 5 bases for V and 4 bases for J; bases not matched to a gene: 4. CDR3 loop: CASSRTGGNYEQYF. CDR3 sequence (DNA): TGTGCCAGCAGTAGGACAGGGGGCAATTACGAGCAGTACTTC.

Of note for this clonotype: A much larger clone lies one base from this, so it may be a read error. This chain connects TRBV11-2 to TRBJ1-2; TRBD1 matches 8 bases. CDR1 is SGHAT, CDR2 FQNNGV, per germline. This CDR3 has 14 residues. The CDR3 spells CASRNPGQEDGDTF. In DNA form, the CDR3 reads TGTGCCAGCAGAAATCCGGGACAGGAGGATGGCGACACCTTC.

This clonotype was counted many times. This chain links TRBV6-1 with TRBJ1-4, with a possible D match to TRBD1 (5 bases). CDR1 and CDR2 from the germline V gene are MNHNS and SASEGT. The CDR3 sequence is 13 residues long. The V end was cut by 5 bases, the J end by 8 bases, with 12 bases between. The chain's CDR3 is CASSLRGEEKLFF. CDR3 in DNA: TGTGCCAGCAGTTTAAGAGGGGAAGAAAAACTGTTTTTT.

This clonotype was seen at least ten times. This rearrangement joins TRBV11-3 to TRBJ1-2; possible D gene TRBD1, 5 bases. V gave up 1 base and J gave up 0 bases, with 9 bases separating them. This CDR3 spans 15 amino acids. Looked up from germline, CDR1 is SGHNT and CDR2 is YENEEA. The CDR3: CASSLAAGPNYGYTF. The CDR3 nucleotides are TGTGCCAGCAGCTTAGCGGCGGGACCTAACTATGGCTACACCTTC.

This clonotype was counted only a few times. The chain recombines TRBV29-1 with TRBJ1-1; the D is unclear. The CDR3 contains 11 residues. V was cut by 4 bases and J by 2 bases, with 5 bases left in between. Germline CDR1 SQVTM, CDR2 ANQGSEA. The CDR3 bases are TGCAGCGTTGCGGTAAACACTGAAGCTTTCTTT. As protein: CSVAVNTEAFF. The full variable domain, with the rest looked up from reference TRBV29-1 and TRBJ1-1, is SAVISQKPSRDICQRGTSLTIQCQVDSQVTMMFWYRQQPGQSLTLIATANQGSEATYESGFVIDKFPISRPNLTFSTLTVSNMSPEDSSIYLCSVAVNTEAFFGQGTRLTVV.

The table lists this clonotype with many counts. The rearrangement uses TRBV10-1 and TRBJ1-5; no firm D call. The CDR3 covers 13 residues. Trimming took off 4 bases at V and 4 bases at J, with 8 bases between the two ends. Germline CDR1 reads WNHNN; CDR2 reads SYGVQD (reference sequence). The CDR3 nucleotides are TGCGCCAGCAGTGGGGCGGAAAATCAGCCCCAGCATTTT. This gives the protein CASSGAENQPQHF.

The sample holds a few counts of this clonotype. In nucleotides, the CDR3 is TGTGCCAGCAGTCATCTTCTAGGGGCAGCGGTCACCGGGGAGCTGTTTTTT. As protein: CASSHLLGAAVTGELFF. The chain uses TRBV6-1 and TRBJ2-2; D is tentatively TRBD1 or TRBD2 (5 bases each). The CDR3 is made up of 17 amino acids. Trimming took 5 bases from V and 4 from J, leaving 20 bases between them. Per the germline V gene, CDR1 is MNHNS and CDR2 is SASEGT.

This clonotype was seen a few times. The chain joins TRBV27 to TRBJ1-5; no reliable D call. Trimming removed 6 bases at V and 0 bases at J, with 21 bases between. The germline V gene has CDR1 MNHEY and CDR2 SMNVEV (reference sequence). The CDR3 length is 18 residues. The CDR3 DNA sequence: TGTGCCAGCAGATCAAGCACATCGACGGATAATAGCAATCAGCCCCAGCATTTT. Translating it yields CASRSSTSTDNSNQPQHF.

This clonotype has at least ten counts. CDR3 bases: TGTGCCAGCAGCCAAGACATAGACACCTATAATGAAAAACTGTTTTTT. Translating gives CASSQDIDTYNEKLFF. The chain couples TRBV3-1 to TRBJ1-4; D remains unclear. The CDR3 is made up of 16 amino acids. The V end was cut by 0 bases, the J end by 4 bases, with 12 bases between. The germline CDR1 and CDR2 sequences are LGHDT and YNNKEL (reference sequence). Based on the CDR3 plus reference TRBV3-1 and TRBJ1-4, the full variable domain is DTAVSQTPKYLVTQMGNDKSIKCEQNLGHDTMYWYKQDSKKFLKIMFSYNNKELIINETVPNRFSPKSPDKAHLNLHINSLELGDSAVYFCASSQDIDTYNEKLFFGSGTQLSVL.

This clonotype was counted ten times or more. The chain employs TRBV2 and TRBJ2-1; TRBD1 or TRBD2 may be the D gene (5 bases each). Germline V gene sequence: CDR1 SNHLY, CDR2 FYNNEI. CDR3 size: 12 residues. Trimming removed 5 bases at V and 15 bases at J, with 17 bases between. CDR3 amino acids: CASSNLDRGLFF. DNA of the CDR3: TGTGCCAGCAGTAACTTGGACCGGGGCTTGTTCTTC. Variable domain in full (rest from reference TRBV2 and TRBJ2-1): EPEVTQTPSHQVTQMGQEVILRCVPISNHLYFYWYRQILGQKVEFLVSFYNNEISEKSEIFDDQFSVERPDGSNFTLKIRSTKLEDSAMYFCASSNLDRGLFFGPGTRLTVL.

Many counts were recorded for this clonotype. The chain's CDR3 is CASSLGQGAVGEQYF. The CDR3 coding sequence is TGTGCCAGCAGTTTAGGTCAGGGGGCGGTGGGCGAGCAGTACTTC. The chain is built from TRBV12-3 or TRBV12-4 and TRBJ2-7, with 8 bases identical to TRBD1. The CDR3 has 15 amino acids. V gave up 1 base and J gave up 6 bases; unmatched junction bases: 8.

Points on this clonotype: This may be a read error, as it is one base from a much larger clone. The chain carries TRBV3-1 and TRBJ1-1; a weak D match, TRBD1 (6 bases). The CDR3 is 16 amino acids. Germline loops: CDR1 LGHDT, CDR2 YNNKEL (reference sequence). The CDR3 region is CASSRQGESTGTESFF. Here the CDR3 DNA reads TGTGCCAGCAGCCGCCAAGGGGAATCGACAGGCACTGAATCTTTCTTT.

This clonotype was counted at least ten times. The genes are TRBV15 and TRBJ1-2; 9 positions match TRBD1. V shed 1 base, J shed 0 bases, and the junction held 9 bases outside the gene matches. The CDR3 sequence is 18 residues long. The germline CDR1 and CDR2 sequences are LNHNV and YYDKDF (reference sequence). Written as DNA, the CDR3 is TGTGCCACCAGCAGAGGGACAGGGGATGTATACGCTAACTATGGCTACACCTTC. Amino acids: CATSRGTGDVYANYGYTF.

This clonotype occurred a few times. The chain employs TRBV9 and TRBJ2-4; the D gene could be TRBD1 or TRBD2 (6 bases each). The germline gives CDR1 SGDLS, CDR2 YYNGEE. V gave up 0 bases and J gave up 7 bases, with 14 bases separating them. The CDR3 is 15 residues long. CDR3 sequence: CASSVDAEGGNIQYF. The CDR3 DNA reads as TGTGCCAGCAGCGTAGACGCGGAAGGGGGGAACATTCAGTACTTC. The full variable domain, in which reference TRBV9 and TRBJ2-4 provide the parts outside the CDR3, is DSGVTQTPKHLITATGQRVTLRCSPRSGDLSVYWYQQSLDQGLQFLIQYYNGEERAKGNILERFSAQQFPDLHSELNLSSLELGDSALYFCASSVDAEGGNIQYFGAGTRLSVL.

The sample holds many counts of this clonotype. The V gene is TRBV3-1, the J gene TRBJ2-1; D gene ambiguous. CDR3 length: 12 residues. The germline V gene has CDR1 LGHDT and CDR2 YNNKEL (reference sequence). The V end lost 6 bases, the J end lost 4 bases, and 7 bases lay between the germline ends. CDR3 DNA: TGTGCCAGCAGACTTGAATACAATGAGCAGTTCTTC. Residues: CASRLEYNEQFF.

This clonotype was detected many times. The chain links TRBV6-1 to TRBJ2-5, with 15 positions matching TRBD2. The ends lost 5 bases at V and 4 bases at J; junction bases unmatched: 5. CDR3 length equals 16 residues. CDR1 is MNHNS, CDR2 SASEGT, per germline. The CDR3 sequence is CASSPGTSGRSETQYF. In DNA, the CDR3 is TGTGCCAGCAGTCCTGGGACTAGCGGGAGGTCAGAGACCCAGTACTTC.

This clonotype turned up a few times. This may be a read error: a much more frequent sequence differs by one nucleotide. CDR3 residues: CASSKERRGTEASF. DNA of the CDR3: TGTGCCAGCAGCAAGGAGAGGAGGGGAACTGAAGCTTCCTTT. The chain couples TRBV11-3 to TRBJ1-1, with a weak D call TRBD1 (5 bases). This CDR3 contains 14 residues. Per the germline V gene, CDR1 is SGHNT and CDR2 is YENEEA.

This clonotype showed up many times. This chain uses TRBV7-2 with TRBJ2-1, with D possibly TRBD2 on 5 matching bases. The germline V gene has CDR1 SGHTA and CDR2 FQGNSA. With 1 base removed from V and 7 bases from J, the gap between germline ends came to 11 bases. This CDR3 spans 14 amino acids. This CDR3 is CASSLVLGYNEQFF. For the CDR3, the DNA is TGTGCCAGCAGCTTAGTACTAGGCTATAATGAGCAGTTCTTC.